The next 3 T cell receptor beta chains were all read from a single sample in a study of shared clonotypes between healthy human individuals. Using immunoSEQ multiplex PCR, the repertoire was profiled, and TCRdb retains in-frame clones only, with some absent. There are hundreds of thousands of clones in the sample; 74% occur only once, and 1.5% to 2% lies in the top ten. The sequenced material came from memory CD4+ T cells sorted from blood. This sample's subset: CD45RA-negative fraction. Source of these receptors: a young woman in good health.

The rearrangement joins TRBV6-4 to TRBJ2-7; no definite D call. The CDR3 is 10 amino acids. Trimming removed 8 bases from V and 5 bases from J, with 7 bases in between. Germline loops: CDR1 MRHNA, CDR2 SNTAGT. This CDR3 is CASPSDEQYF. The CDR3 nucleotides read TGTGCCAGCCCGTCAGACGAGCAGTACTTC.

The chain recombines TRBV11-2 with TRBJ2-5, with 14 bases lining up with TRBD2. Germline V lookup: CDR1 SGHAT, CDR2 FQNNGV. The length of the CDR3 is 17 residues. The V and J ends lost 5 bases and 4 bases, in that order; junction bases with no gene match: 9. CDR3 protein: CASSPRTGTSGRETQYF. The CDR3 nucleotides are TGTGCCAGCAGCCCCCGGACAGGGACTAGCGGGAGAGAGACCCAGTACTTC.

J is TRBJ2-7 and V is TRBV5-1; 12 positions match TRBD2. The V and J ends lost 5 bases and 5 bases, in that order; junction bases with no gene match: 5. This CDR3 has 14 residues. Germline V gene sequence: CDR1 SGHRS, CDR2 YFSETQ. In DNA, the CDR3 is TGCGCCAGCAGGGGGACTAGCGGGCCTAACGAGCAGTACTTC. This gives the protein CASRGTSGPNEQYF.